Here is one T cell receptor beta chain with its context. The antigen is undetermined. CDR1 is DFQATT and CDR2 is SNEGSKA in the germline V gene (reference sequence). The CDR3 length is 14 residues. Trimming removed 4 bases at V and 7 bases at J, with 20 bases between. Under the authors' procedure: To classify distant metastasis in papillary thyroid cancer, a model was built from CDR3 differences across clinicopathological groups. TCRdb re-analyzed the PCR reads using MiXCR. Here the V and J calls rest on TCRdb's processing, not on the authors' analysis. The data show around 31,000 clones, 18% seen once. All patients reached thyroid surgery having received no treatment beforehand. These data come from a study of metastatic and nonmetastatic thyroid tumors. Study information: Repertoire comparisons spanned blood and tumor or nodule tissue from malignant and benign thyroid patients.

The study, taken as a whole, reports: Malignant thyroid tumors reportedly had TCR beta diversity that was significantly higher than in benign nodules, in blood and tumor.

The chain combines TRBV20-1 with TRBJ2-7, with D tentatively TRBD1 (6 bases). This sequence was found in a female donor with papillary thyroid cancer or a benign thyroid nodule (not recorded which). Some clones in this sample may be carry-over from other donors' samples. Input material: blood. The CDR3 DNA is TGCAGTGCTATCTGGACAGAAATCCGTCAAGAGCAGTACTTC. Its protein is CSAIWTEIRQEQYF.